This TCR beta chain was sequenced for a study of blood T cell repertoires in COVID-19. Germline V gives CDR1 SNHLY, CDR2 FYNNEI. V lost 5 bases and J lost 8; bases outside the gene matches: 5. The CDR3 extends over 12 amino acids. Profiling relied on immunoSEQ multiplex PCR, and the TCRdb table lists in-frame clones only, not all of them. The table lists around 130,000 clones, roughly 90% of them singletons. The chain couples TRBV2 to TRBJ1-2, with 7 positions matching TRBD1. The sequence was collected from a man aged 50 or older with active or convalescent COVID-19. Sequencing was performed on peripheral blood. The CDR3 protein is CASSSNRGGYTF. DNA for the CDR3: TGTGCCAGCAGTTCGAACAGGGGCGGCTACACCTTC.